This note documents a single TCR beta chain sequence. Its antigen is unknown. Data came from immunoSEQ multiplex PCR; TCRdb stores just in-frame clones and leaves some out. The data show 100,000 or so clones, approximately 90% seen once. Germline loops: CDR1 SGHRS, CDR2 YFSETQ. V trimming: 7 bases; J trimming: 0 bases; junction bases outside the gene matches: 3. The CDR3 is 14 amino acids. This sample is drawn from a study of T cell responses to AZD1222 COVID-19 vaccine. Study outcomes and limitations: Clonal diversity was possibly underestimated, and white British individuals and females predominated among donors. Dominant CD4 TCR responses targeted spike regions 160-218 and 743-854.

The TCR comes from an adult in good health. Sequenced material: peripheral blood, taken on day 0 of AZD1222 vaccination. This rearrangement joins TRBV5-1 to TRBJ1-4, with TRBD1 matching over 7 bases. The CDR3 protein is CASQTGATNEKLFF. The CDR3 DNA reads TGCGCCAGCCAAACAGGGGCAACTAATGAAAAACTGTTTTTT.